Below, 25 T cell receptor beta chains from the same sample are listed, as sequenced in a study of T cell repertoires in cytomegalovirus infection. One entry per CDR3 protein results from TCRdb running MiXCR on the reads. The sample holds more than 350,000 distinct CDR3 sequences; under 40% are singletons and the top ten take roughly 13%. Specimen: PBMCs. The receptor set was obtained from a human donor in good health (CMV status not recorded). Some clones in this sample may be carry-over from other donors' samples.

The CDR3 nucleotides read TGTGCCACCCCTGGTCCATCTAGCGGGTGGCCTCGAGATACGCAGTATTTT. Its translation: CATPGPSSGWPRDTQYF. The chain employs TRBV6-6 and TRBJ2-3, with 8 bases aligning to TRBD2. V lost 10 bases, J lost 5 bases, and 20 bases stayed unmatched. This CDR3 region has 17 residues. Germline loops: CDR1 MNHNY, CDR2 SVGAGI (reference sequence).

This clonotype has a count of ten or more. J is TRBJ2-5 and V is TRBV7-2, with TRBD2 identical over 14 bases. Trimming at V came to 4 bases and at J to 6 bases, leaving 7 bases not matched to a gene. CDR1 is SGHTA and CDR2 is FQGNSA in the germline V gene. This CDR3 contains 16 residues. The CDR3 DNA follows: TGTGCCAGCAGCTCGGGACTAGCGGGGGATGGAAAGACCCAGTACTTC. The encoded protein is CASSSGLAGDGKTQYF.

This clonotype was observed many times. V gene TRBV12-3 or TRBV12-4 combines with J gene TRBJ2-3; D is unclear. CDR3 size: 16 residues. V was pared by 6 bases and J by 6 bases, with 22 bases between. The CDR3 loop is CASSLAAFISTDTQYF. In DNA form, the CDR3 reads TGTGCCAGCAGCTTGGCCGCATTCATCTCAACCGATACGCAGTATTTT.

This clonotype was seen only once. CDR3 amino acids: CASSSGTGIFQPQHF. DNA of the CDR3: TGTGCCAGCAGCTCCGGGACAGGGATTTTTCAGCCCCAGCATTTT. The chain links TRBV7-8 to TRBJ1-5, with 9 positions matching TRBD1. J gave up 6 bases and V 4 bases, and 7 bases lay outside the gene matches. Germline V gene data show CDR1 as SGHVS and CDR2 as FQNEAQ. This CDR3 comprises 15 residues.

The rearrangement joins TRBV7-9 to TRBJ2-2; D is undetermined. Trimming took off 6 bases at V and 5 bases at J, with 7 bases between the two ends. This CDR3 is built from 12 residues. Per germline, CDR1 SEHNR and CDR2 FQNEAQ (reference sequence). The CDR3 nucleotides are TGTGCCAGCAGGGATGCGACCGGGGAGCTGTTTTTT. Its protein is CASRDATGELFF.

This clonotype was picked up one time. This rearrangement joins TRBV27 to TRBJ2-5; no firm D call. The CDR3 contains 15 residues. CDR1 MNHEY and CDR2 SMNVEV come from the germline V gene (reference sequence). The germline V and J ends were trimmed by 2 bases and 0 bases, with 10 bases remaining between them. The CDR3 DNA sequence: TGTGCCAGCAGTTTACTCGGAGACCACCAAGAGACCCAGTACTTC. Protein: CASSLLGDHQETQYF.

On this clonotype: A read error may be the cause here, since a much bigger clone is one base away. CDR3 DNA: TGTGCCAGCAGCTATATAGGACGGACGAGGACAGATACGCAGTATTTT. Encoded protein: CASSYIGRTRTDTQYF. The J gene is TRBJ2-3, the V gene TRBV7-2; no definite D call. In germline, CDR1 is SGHTA, CDR2 FQGNSA. V lost 4 bases and J 3 bases, leaving 17 bases between the germline ends. This CDR3 is built from 16 residues.

This clonotype showed up just a few times. The chain links TRBV7-6 to TRBJ2-3; 11 nucleotides match TRBD2. Per the germline V gene, CDR1 is SGHVS and CDR2 is FNYEAQ. V shed 5 bases, J shed 0 bases, and the junction held 7 bases outside the gene matches. The CDR3 contains 17 residues. The CDR3 sequence is CASSPPRLAGSTDTQYF. CDR3 coding DNA: TGTGCCAGCAGCCCTCCCCGACTAGCGGGGAGCACAGATACGCAGTATTTT.

The V call is TRBV6-8, the J call TRBJ2-1, with 7 bases matching TRBD1. The germline V gene encodes CDR1 MNHGY and CDR2 SAAAGT. Trimming at V came to 7 bases and at J to 10 bases, leaving 10 bases not matched to a gene. The CDR3 consists of 13 residues. The CDR3 is CASMIDRDSEQFF. The CDR3 bases are TGTGCCAGCATGATAGACAGGGACAGCGAGCAGTTCTTC.

This clonotype came up a few times. The chain uses TRBV20-1 and TRBJ2-7; D is possibly TRBD1 (5 bases). The germline V and J ends were trimmed by 4 bases and 2 bases, with 12 bases remaining between them. The CDR3 is made up of 13 amino acids. Looked up from germline, CDR1 is DFQATT and CDR2 is SNEGSKA (reference sequence). The CDR3 region is CSATGAATYEQYF. CDR3 nucleotides: TGCAGTGCTACTGGGGCGGCGACCTACGAGCAGTACTTC.

The V gene is TRBV2, the J gene TRBJ2-6; no firm D call. From germline, CDR1 is SNHLY and CDR2 FYNNEI. Trimming took off 4 bases at V and 0 bases at J, with 10 bases between the two ends. The CDR3 has 16 amino acids. CDR3 bases: TGTGCCAGCAGTGGAGGCCCAAGCTCTGGGGCCAACGTCCTGACTTTC. Its protein product is CASSGGPSSGANVLTF.

The chain uses TRBV29-1 and TRBJ1-2, with 7 bases matching TRBD1. The J segment lost 5 bases and the V segment lost 8 bases, leaving 11 bases of the junction unmatched. The CDR3 length is 13 residues. Germline CDR1 and CDR2: SQVTM and ANQGSEA. The CDR3 region has the DNA TGCAGCACTCTCGACAGGGACGATTATGGCTACACCTTC. Translated: CSTLDRDDYGYTF.

The table lists this clonotype with a few counts. V and J are TRBV2 and TRBJ2-2; tentative D call: TRBD1 (6 bases). Deletions cut 7 bases from V and 0 bases from J, with 12 bases between. CDR3 length: 15 amino acids. CDR1 SNHLY and CDR2 FYNNEI come from the germline V gene. The CDR3 DNA reads as TGTGCCAGCACCGAAGGGGGTACGAACACCGGGGAGCTGTTTTTT. It yields the protein CASTEGGTNTGELFF.

Written as DNA, the CDR3 is TGTGCCAGCAGCCCGCCTTGGGGATCTGGGGCCAACGTCCTGACTTTC. Protein product: CASSPPWGSGANVLTF. V gene TRBV25-1 combines with J gene TRBJ2-6; D uncertain. V lost 6 bases and J 1 base, leaving 13 bases between the germline ends. The CDR3 sequence is 16 residues long. Germline lookup yields CDR1 MGHDK and CDR2 SYGVNS.

This clonotype is a singleton in its sample. This CDR3 is CASSPKGYGTLPGYTF. The DNA for the CDR3 is TGTGCCAGCAGTCCAAAAGGATACGGGACGCTGCCGGGCTACACCTTC. The chain employs TRBV27 and TRBJ1-2, with a tentative D call TRBD1 (5 bases). CDR1 is MNHEY and CDR2 is SMNVEV in the germline V gene (reference sequence). The CDR3 runs 16 residues. The V end was cut by 5 bases, the J end by 8 bases, with 24 bases between.

The V call is TRBV6-6, the J call TRBJ1-6; 11 bases are shared with TRBD1. Germline values: CDR1 MNHNY, CDR2 SVGAGI (reference sequence). The CDR3 runs to 15 residues. Losses at the gene ends were 2 bases for V and 11 bases for J; bases not matched to a gene: 5. CDR3 DNA: TGTGCCAGCAGTTACGGGGGACAGGGGGTGACACCCCTCCACTTT. This translates into CASSYGGQGVTPLHF.

With respect to this clonotype: One end of the junction varies from germline; a read error may be responsible. J is TRBJ2-2 and V is TRBV6-1; D is possibly TRBD1 (6 bases). Germline values: CDR1 MNHNS, CDR2 SASEGT. The CDR3 contains 18 residues. CDR3 protein: CASSTDLDRFANTGEQFF. CDR3 coding DNA: TGTGCCAGCAGCACAGACCTTGACAGGTTCGCGAACACCGGGGAGCAGTTTTTT.

Points on this clonotype: The germline gene is not matched at one end of the junction; a read error may be the cause. V is TRBV25-1 and J is TRBJ2-5, with a weak D call TRBD1 (7 bases). This CDR3 comprises 14 residues. Germline CDR1 MGHDK, CDR2 SYGVNS. The DNA for the CDR3 is TGTGCCAGCAGTCCAGGGGGGTTTGGGGAGACCCATTACTTC. Translating gives CASSPGGFGETHYF.

This chain links TRBV12-3 or TRBV12-4 with TRBJ1-2, with a possible D match to TRBD1 (5 bases). Trimming removed 3 bases from V and 7 bases from J, with 24 bases in between. The CDR3 is 17 residues long. DNA for the CDR3: TGTGCCAGCAGTTTTCAGGGTAGTGGAGTCTGGAGTGGTGGCTACACCTTC. It yields the protein CASSFQGSGVWSGGYTF.

This clonotype has a handful of counts. This chain uses TRBV19 with TRBJ1-5, with 7 bases fitting TRBD1. This CDR3 region has 16 residues. The trim removed 3 bases at V and 9 bases at J, leaving 14 bases unmatched. Germline CDR1 and CDR2: LNHDA and SQIVND (reference sequence). The DNA for the CDR3 is TGTGCCAGTAGTATCGTCACCGGGACAGCCTCGGGGCCCCAGCATTTT. It yields the protein CASSIVTGTASGPQHF.

This clonotype was recorded at least ten times. The genes are TRBV7-6 and TRBJ2-7, with 10 bases aligning to TRBD2. With 4 bases clipped from V and 1 base from J, the junction kept 1 base outside the gene matches. This CDR3 is built from 14 residues. CDR1 SGHVS and CDR2 FNYEAQ come from the germline V gene. The CDR3: CASSWTSGSYEQYF. The CDR3 DNA follows: TGTGCCAGCAGCTGGACTAGCGGATCCTACGAGCAGTACTTC. The variable domain in full, completed from reference TRBV7-6 and TRBJ2-7, reads GAGVSQSPRYKVTKRGQDVALRCDPISGHVSLYWYRQALGQGPEFLTYFNYEAQQDKSGLPNDRFSAERPEGSISTLTIQRTEQRDSAMYRCASSWTSGSYEQYFGPGTRLTVT.

The V gene is TRBV4-1, the J gene TRBJ2-7, with D maybe TRBD1 (6 bases). CDR1 is MGHRA and CDR2 is YSYEKL in the germline V gene. This CDR3 contains 15 residues. The V and J ends lost 1 base and 2 bases respectively, with 12 bases between them. The CDR3 bases are TGCGCCAGCAGCCAAGGGTCAGGGGTTCCCTACGAGCAGTACGTC. This codes for CASSQGSGVPYEQYV.

The chain has TRBV5-1 and TRBJ2-1; TRBD2 matches at 12 bases. The V and J ends lost 4 bases and 6 bases, in that order; junction bases with no gene match: 5. Per the germline V gene, CDR1 is SGHRS and CDR2 is YFSETQ. The CDR3 totals 15 residues. The CDR3 spells CASSTTSGGPNEQFF. In DNA form, the CDR3 reads TGCGCCAGCAGCACGACTAGCGGGGGTCCCAATGAGCAGTTCTTC.

This clonotype was counted only a few times. This chain connects TRBV6-5 to TRBJ1-1; possibly TRBD1 for D (5 bases). Germline V gives CDR1 MNHEY, CDR2 SVGAGI. V was pared by 0 bases and J by 8 bases, with 10 bases between. The CDR3 consists of 13 residues. The CDR3 coding sequence is TGTGCCAGCAGTTACTCTGGGGGACGAGAAGCTTTCTTT. It codes for CASSYSGGREAFF.

In this sample, this clonotype turned up a few times. The V and J genes are TRBV6-1 and TRBJ1-3; D is uncertain. There are 11 residues in the CDR3. Deletions cut 6 bases from V and 5 bases from J, with 5 bases between. Germline CDR1 and CDR2: MNHNS and SASEGT. The CDR3 here is CASRGRNTIYF. In nucleotides, the CDR3 is TGTGCCAGCAGGGGCAGAAACACCATATATTTT.